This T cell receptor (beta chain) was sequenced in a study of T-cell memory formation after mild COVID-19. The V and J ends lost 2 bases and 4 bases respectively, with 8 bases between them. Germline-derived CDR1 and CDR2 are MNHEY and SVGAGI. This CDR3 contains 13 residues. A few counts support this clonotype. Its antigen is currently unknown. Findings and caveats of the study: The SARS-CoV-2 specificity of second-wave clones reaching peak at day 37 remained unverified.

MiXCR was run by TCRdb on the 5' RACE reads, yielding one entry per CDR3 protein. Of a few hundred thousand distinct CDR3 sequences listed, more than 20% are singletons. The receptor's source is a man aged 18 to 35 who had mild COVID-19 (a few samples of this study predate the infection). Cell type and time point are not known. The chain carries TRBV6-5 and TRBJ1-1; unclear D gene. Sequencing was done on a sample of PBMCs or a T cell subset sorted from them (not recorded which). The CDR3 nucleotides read TGTGCCAGCAGTTACAATAGGGCCACTGAAGCTTTCTTT. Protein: CASSYNRATEAFF.